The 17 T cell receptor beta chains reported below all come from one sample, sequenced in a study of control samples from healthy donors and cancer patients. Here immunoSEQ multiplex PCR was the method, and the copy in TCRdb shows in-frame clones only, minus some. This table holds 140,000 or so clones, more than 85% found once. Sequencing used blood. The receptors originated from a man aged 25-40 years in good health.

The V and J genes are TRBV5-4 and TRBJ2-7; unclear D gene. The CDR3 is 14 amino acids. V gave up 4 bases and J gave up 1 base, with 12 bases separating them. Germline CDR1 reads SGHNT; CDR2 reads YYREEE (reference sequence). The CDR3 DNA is TGTGCCAGCAGCGCCGCATTGGGGTCCTACGAGCAGTACTTC. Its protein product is CASSAALGSYEQYF. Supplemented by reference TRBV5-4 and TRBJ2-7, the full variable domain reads ETGVTQSPTHLIKTRGQQVTLRCSSQSGHNTVSWYQQALGQGPQFIFQYYREEENGRGNFPPRFSGLQFPNYSSELNVNALELDDSALYLCASSAALGSYEQYFGPGTRLTVT.

CDR3 nucleotides: TGTGCCAGCAGACTGGACAGGGCAAATAGTGAAGCTTTCTTT. It yields the protein CASRLDRANSEAFF. The V and J genes are TRBV7-8 and TRBJ1-1, with 8 positions matching TRBD1. Germline V gene lookup returns CDR1 SGHVS and CDR2 FQNEAQ. CDR3 length equals 14 residues. The J segment lost 7 bases and the V segment lost 6 bases, leaving 10 bases of the junction unmatched. Using reference TRBV7-8 and TRBJ1-1 for the parts outside the CDR3, the full variable domain is GAGVSQSPRYKVAKRGQDVALRCDPISGHVSLFWYQQALGQGPEFLTYFQNEAQLDKSGLPSDRFFAERPEGSVSTLKIQRTQQEDSAVYLCASRLDRANSEAFFGQGTRLTVV.

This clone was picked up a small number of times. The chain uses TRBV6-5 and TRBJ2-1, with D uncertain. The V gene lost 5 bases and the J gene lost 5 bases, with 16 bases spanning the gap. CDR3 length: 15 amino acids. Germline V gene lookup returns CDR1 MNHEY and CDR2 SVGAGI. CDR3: CASSLTVLSHNEQFF. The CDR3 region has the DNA TGTGCCAGCAGTCTTACCGTGCTTTCGCACAATGAGCAGTTCTTC.

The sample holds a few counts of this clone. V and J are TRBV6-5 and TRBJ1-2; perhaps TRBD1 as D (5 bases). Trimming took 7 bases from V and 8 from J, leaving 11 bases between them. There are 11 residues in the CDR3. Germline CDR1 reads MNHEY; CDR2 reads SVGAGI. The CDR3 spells CASTGRTGYTF. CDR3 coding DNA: TGTGCCAGCACCGGAAGGACAGGCTACACCTTC.

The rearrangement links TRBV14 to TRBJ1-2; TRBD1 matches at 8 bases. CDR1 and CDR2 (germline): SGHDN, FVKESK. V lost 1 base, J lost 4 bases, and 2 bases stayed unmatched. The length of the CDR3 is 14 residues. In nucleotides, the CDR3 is TGTGCCAGCAGCCAAGCGGACAGGGTCTATGGCTACACCTTC. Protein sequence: CASSQADRVYGYTF.

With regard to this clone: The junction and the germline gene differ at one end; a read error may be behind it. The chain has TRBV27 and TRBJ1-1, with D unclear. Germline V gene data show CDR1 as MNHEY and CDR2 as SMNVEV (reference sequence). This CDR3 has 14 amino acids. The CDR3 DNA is TGTGCCAGCAGCTTCAGGACGGGGAACACTGTAGCTTTCTTT. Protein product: CASSFRTGNTVAFF.

CDR3 residues: CASRFRGTEAFF. The CDR3 DNA reads TGCGCCAGCAGATTCCGGGGCACTGAAGCTTTCTTT. The rearrangement joins TRBV10-1 to TRBJ1-1; D is ambiguous. From germline, CDR1 is WNHNN and CDR2 SYGVQD (reference sequence). Between the trimmed V and J ends, which lost 6 bases and 4 bases, there was a span of 9 bases. The CDR3 spans 12 residues.

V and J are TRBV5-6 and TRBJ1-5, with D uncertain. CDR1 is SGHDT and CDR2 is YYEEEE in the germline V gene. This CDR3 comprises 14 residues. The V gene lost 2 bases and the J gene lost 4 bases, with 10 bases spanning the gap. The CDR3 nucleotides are TGTGCCAGCAGCTTTTTCCAGGTTAATCAGCCCCAGCATTTT. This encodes CASSFFQVNQPQHF.

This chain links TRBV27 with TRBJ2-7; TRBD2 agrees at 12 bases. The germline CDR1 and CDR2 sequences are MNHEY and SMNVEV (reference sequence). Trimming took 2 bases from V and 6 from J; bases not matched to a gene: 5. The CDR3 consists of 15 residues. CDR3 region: CASSLMASGGAEQYF. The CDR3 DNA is TGTGCCAGCAGTTTAATGGCTAGCGGGGGGGCCGAGCAGTACTTC.

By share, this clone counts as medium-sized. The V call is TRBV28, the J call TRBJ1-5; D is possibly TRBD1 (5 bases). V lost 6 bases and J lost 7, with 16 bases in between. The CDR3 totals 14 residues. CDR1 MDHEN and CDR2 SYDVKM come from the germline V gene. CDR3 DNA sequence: TGTGCCAGCAGCCGAATCGGGACCGGACAGCCCCAGCATTTT. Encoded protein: CASSRIGTGQPQHF.

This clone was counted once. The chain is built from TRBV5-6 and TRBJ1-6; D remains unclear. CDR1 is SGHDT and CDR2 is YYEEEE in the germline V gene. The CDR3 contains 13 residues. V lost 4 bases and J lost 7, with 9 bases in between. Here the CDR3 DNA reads TGTGCCAGCAGCCACGGACCCAATTCACCCCTCCACTTT. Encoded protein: CASSHGPNSPLHF.

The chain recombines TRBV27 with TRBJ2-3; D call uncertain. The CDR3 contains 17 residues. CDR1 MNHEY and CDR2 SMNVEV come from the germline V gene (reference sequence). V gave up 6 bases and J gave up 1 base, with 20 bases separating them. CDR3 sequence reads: CASSFNLGPSGTDTQYF. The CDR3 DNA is TGTGCCAGCAGCTTCAATCTTGGGCCCTCGGGCACAGATACGCAGTATTTT.

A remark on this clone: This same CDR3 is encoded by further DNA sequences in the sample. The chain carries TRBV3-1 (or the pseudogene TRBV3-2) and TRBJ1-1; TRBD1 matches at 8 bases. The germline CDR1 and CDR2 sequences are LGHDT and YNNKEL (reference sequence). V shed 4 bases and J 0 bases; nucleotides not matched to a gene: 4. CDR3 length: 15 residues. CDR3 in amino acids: CASSLRTGLNTEAFF. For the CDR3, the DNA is TGTGCCAGCAGCCTAAGGACAGGGTTGAACACTGAAGCTTTCTTT.

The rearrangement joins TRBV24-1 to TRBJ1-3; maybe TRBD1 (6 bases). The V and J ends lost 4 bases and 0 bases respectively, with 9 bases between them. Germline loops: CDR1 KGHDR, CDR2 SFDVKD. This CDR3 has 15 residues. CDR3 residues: CATSDPGHSGNTIYF. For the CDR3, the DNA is TGTGCCACCAGTGACCCGGGACACTCTGGAAACACCATATATTTT.

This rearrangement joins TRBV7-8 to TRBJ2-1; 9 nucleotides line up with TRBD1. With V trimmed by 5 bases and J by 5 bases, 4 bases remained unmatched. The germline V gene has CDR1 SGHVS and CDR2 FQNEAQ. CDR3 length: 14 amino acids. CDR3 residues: CASSTGGWNNEQFF. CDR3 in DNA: TGTGCCAGCAGCACAGGGGGCTGGAACAATGAGCAGTTCTTC. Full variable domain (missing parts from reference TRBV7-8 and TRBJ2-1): GAGVSQSPRYKVAKRGQDVALRCDPISGHVSLFWYQQALGQGPEFLTYFQNEAQLDKSGLPSDRFFAERPEGSVSTLKIQRTQQEDSAVYLCASSTGGWNNEQFFGPGTRLTVL.

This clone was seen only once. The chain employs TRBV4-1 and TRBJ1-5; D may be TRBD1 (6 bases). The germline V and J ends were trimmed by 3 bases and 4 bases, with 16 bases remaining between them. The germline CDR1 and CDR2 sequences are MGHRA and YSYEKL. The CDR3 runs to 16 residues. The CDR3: CASSHATGQLNQPQHF. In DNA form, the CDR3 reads TGCGCCAGCAGCCATGCCACCGGACAGCTGAATCAGCCCCAGCATTTT.

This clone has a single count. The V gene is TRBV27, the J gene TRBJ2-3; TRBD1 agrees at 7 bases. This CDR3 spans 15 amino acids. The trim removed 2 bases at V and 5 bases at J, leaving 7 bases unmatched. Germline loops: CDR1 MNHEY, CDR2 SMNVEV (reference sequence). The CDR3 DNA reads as TGTGCCAGCAGTTTAAGACAGGGAGAGGAAGATACGCAGTATTTT. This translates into CASSLRQGEEDTQYF.